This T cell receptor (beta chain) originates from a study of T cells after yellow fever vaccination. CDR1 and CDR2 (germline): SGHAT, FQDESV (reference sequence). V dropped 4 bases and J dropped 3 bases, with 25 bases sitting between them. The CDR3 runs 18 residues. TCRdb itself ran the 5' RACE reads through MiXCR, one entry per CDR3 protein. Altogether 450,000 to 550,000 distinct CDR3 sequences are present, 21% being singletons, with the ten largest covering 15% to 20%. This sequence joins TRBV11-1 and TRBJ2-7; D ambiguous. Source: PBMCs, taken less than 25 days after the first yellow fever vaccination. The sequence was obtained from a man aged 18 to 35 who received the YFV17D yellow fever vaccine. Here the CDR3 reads CASSSNLILTPSDYEQYV. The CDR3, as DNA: TGTGCCAGCAGCTCTAATCTTATTCTGACCCCCTCGGACTACGAGCAGTACGTC.